Presented here are 11 T cell receptor beta chains from one specimen sequenced in a study of blood T cell repertoires in COVID-19. Repertoires were generated with immunoSEQ multiplex PCR, while TCRdb's copy carries only in-frame clones and drops some. Of around 250,000 clones in the sample, roughly 84% were seen once. Sequenced sample: peripheral blood. The receptor set was obtained from a middle-aged woman who had recovered from COVID-19.

This chain uses TRBV7-6 with TRBJ2-2; 7 bases are shared with TRBD1. The V and J ends lost 5 bases and 6 bases, in that order; junction bases with no gene match: 9. Germline CDR1 is SGHVS and CDR2 is FNYEAQ. The CDR3 covers 15 residues. The CDR3 reads CASSRWTGLAGELFF. CDR3 nucleotides: TGTGCCAGCAGCCGGTGGACAGGCTTGGCCGGGGAGCTGTTTTTT.

The chain links TRBV4-1 to TRBJ2-2; D may be TRBD2 (5 bases). Germline CDR1 and CDR2: MGHRA and YSYEKL. The germline V and J ends were trimmed by 3 bases and 0 bases, with 20 bases remaining between them. CDR3 length: 19 amino acids. As DNA, the CDR3 is TGCGCCAGCAGCCACCACCCTGGAGGCGCCTTCGCGAACACCGGGGAGCTGTTTTTT. It is translated as CASSHHPGGAFANTGELFF.

The rearrangement uses TRBV7-9 and TRBJ1-1, with D possibly matching TRBD1 (5 bases). V lost 1 base and J lost 0, with 9 bases in between. CDR3 length equals 15 residues. Germline values: CDR1 SEHNR, CDR2 FQNEAQ (reference sequence). The CDR3 DNA reads as TGTGCCAGCAGCTTAGTCGACAGCATGAACACTGAAGCTTTCTTT. Translated: CASSLVDSMNTEAFF.

This chain uses TRBV11-2 with TRBJ1-2, with 10 bases aligning to TRBD1. V trimming: 1 base; J trimming: 4 bases; junction bases outside the gene matches: 15. The length of the CDR3 is 19 residues. The germline V gene has CDR1 SGHAT and CDR2 FQNNGV. The CDR3 sequence is CASSLARFSGTGETYGYTF. Here the CDR3 DNA reads TGTGCCAGCAGCTTAGCCAGGTTCTCGGGGACAGGGGAAACCTATGGCTACACCTTC. The variable domain in full, completed from reference TRBV11-2 and TRBJ1-2, reads EAGVAQSPRYKIIEKRQSVAFWCNPISGHATLYWYQQILGQGPKLLIQFQNNGVVDDSQLPKDRFSAERLKGVDSTLKIQPAKLEDSAVYLCASSLARFSGTGETYGYTFGSGTRLTVV.

This chain joins TRBV28 and TRBJ1-4; possible D gene TRBD1, 5 bases. The CDR3 is made up of 20 amino acids. In germline, CDR1 is MDHEN, CDR2 SYDVKM. V gave up 4 bases and J gave up 1 base, with 25 bases separating them. CDR3 region: CASSWFGGAAGLVTNEKLFF. The DNA for the CDR3 is TGTGCCAGCAGTTGGTTTGGTGGGGCGGCCGGTCTAGTAACTAATGAAAAACTGTTTTTT.

This clone has only one observation. The chain carries TRBV2 and TRBJ1-1; a possible D gene is TRBD1 (6 bases). The V end lost 7 bases, the J end lost 1 base, and 10 bases lay between the germline ends. The CDR3 consists of 13 residues. Germline-derived CDR1 and CDR2 are SNHLY and FYNNEI. CDR3 nucleotides: TGTGCCAGCAATATACAGGGGAACACTGAAGCTTTCTTT. Translating gives CASNIQGNTEAFF. Supplemented by reference TRBV2 and TRBJ1-1, the full variable domain reads EPEVTQTPSHQVTQMGQEVILRCVPISNHLYFYWYRQILGQKVEFLVSFYNNEISEKSEIFDDQFSVERPDGSNFTLKIRSTKLEDSAMYFCASNIQGNTEAFFGQGTRLTVV.

The rearrangement uses TRBV19 and TRBJ2-7, with TRBD2 matching over 8 bases. The germline V gene encodes CDR1 LNHDA and CDR2 SQIVND (reference sequence). J lost 1 base, V lost 7 bases, and 6 bases had no gene match. CDR3 length: 14 residues. The CDR3 bases are TGTGCCAGTACCCCCGGGACTAGTTCCTACGAGCAGTACTTC. Translated: CASTPGTSSYEQYF.

This chain connects TRBV2 to TRBJ1-1, with 9 bases that match TRBD1. Trimming took 6 bases from V and 5 from J; bases not matched to a gene: 10. This CDR3 is built from 15 residues. CDR1 and CDR2 (germline): SNHLY, FYNNEI. CDR3 nucleotides: TGTGCCAGCAGCACCGGGACAGGGAGAGGAACTGAAGCTTTCTTT. Protein sequence: CASSTGTGRGTEAFF.

This clone occurred a few times. CDR3 residues: CASSPREGNSPLHF. In DNA form, the CDR3 reads TGTGCCAGCAGTCCGCGAGAGGGAAATTCACCCCTCCACTTT. The V call is TRBV5-4, the J call TRBJ1-6; no clear D. The CDR3 runs 14 residues. CDR1 and CDR2 from the germline V gene are SGHNT and YYREEE (reference sequence). V was cut by 5 bases and J by 7 bases, with 13 bases left in between.

J is TRBJ2-1 and V is TRBV7-2, with D perhaps matching TRBD2 (6 bases). With 3 bases removed from V and 4 bases from J, the gap between germline ends came to 7 bases. The CDR3 extends over 13 amino acids. CDR1 is SGHTA, CDR2 FQGNSA, per germline. DNA for the CDR3: TGTGCCAGCAGCTTTAGCGGATACAATGAGCAGTTCTTC. Translated: CASSFSGYNEQFF. Filled out from reference TRBV7-2 and TRBJ2-1, the complete variable domain reads GAGVSQSPSNKVTEKGKDVELRCDPISGHTALYWYRQSLGQGLEFLIYFQGNSAPDKSGLPSDRFSAERTGGSVSTLTIQRTQQEDSAVYLCASSFSGYNEQFFGPGTRLTVL.

The chain couples TRBV11-2 to TRBJ1-1, with D possibly being TRBD1 (6 bases). V lost 6 bases, J lost 3 bases, and 14 bases lay in between. Germline-derived CDR1 and CDR2 are SGHAT and FQNNGV. The CDR3 has 14 amino acids. The CDR3 DNA is TGTGCCAGCAGTAGCAGGGGACGCGACACTGAAGCTTTCTTT. It encodes CASSSRGRDTEAFF.